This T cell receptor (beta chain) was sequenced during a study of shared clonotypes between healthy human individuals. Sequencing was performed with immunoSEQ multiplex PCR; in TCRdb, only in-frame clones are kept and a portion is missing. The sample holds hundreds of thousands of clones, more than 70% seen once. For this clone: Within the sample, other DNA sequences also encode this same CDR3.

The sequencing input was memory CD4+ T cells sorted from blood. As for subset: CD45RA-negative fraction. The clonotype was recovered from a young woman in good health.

Written as DNA, the CDR3 is TGTGCCAGCAGCCCTCGGACAGGGGGAGACTATGGCTACACCTTC. Encoded protein: CASSPRTGGDYGYTF. The chain employs TRBV9 and TRBJ1-2; TRBD1 aligns across 10 bases. The CDR3 is 15 amino acids. The V gene end was trimmed by 4 bases and the J gene end by 3 bases; junction bases not matched to a gene: 6. The germline CDR1 and CDR2 sequences are SGDLS and YYNGEE.